One sample yielded the 28 T cell receptor beta chains listed below, sequenced in a study of OX40 agonist ivuxolimab in advanced cancers. Profiled with immunoSEQ multiplex PCR; TCRdb holds only in-frame clones, not every one. This sample carries approximately 23,000 clones, just under 85% of them seen once, and the ten largest clones take more than 50%. This sample comprised CD4+ or CD8+ T cells sorted from blood, obtained in a trial of the OX40 agonist ivuxolimab. All receptors come from an adult with an advanced solid tumor such as melanoma, head and neck, liver or kidney cancer.

The chain joins TRBV6-1 to TRBJ2-5; TRBD2 matches at 13 bases. The CDR3 runs to 13 residues. CDR1 and CDR2 from the germline V gene are MNHNS and SASEGT. With 8 bases clipped from V and 4 bases from J, the junction kept 1 base outside the gene matches. This CDR3 is CASGTSGVETQYF. DNA of the CDR3: TGTGCCAGCGGGACTAGCGGGGTAGAGACCCAGTACTTC.

This chain joins TRBV4-2 and TRBJ2-1; 10 bases fit TRBD2. Trimming cost V 0 bases and J 3 bases; bases outside gene matches: 2. Germline assignment: CDR1 LGHNA and CDR2 YNFKEQ. This CDR3 region has 16 residues. The CDR3: CASSQDTSGDYNEQFF. The CDR3 region has the DNA TGTGCCAGCAGCCAAGATACTAGCGGGGACTACAATGAGCAGTTCTTC.

This sequence joins TRBV9 and TRBJ2-5; 10 nucleotides line up with TRBD2. V lost 0 bases, J lost 4 bases, and 15 bases stayed unmatched. The V gene's germline CDR1 is SGDLS and CDR2 YYNGEE. The CDR3 spans 19 residues. As DNA, the CDR3 is TGTGCCAGCAGCGTAGGGTCCAGCGGGGGGGTGTCTTTGGGAGAGACCCAGTACTTC. Its protein is CASSVGSSGGVSLGETQYF.

This rearrangement joins TRBV5-6 to TRBJ2-4; D remains unclear. Trimming left V 6 bases short and J 4 bases short, with 5 bases between. CDR3 length equals 11 residues. Germline CDR1 is SGHDT and CDR2 is YYEEEE. The CDR3 DNA sequence: TGTGCCAGCACCAAAAAAAACATTCAGTACTTC. Translation: CASTKKNIQYF.

The genes are TRBV29-1 and TRBJ1-5; unclear D gene. CDR3 size: 12 residues. The germline CDR1 and CDR2 sequences are SQVTM and ANQGSEA. Trimming removed 7 bases from V and 5 bases from J, with 12 bases in between. CDR3 sequence reads: CSASDGYQPQHF. The CDR3 DNA sequence: TGCAGCGCCTCCGATGGATATCAGCCCCAGCATTTT.

This clone was detected once. The chain couples TRBV25-1 to TRBJ1-1, with 7 bases that match TRBD1. The junction had 8 bases not matched to a gene; V was cut back by 6 bases and J by 1 base. Germline CDR1 reads MGHDK; CDR2 reads SYGVNS. CDR3 length: 15 amino acids. CDR3 DNA: TGTGCCAGCAGCATCAGGGACAGCCAGAACACTGAAGCTTTCTTT. This translates into CASSIRDSQNTEAFF.

The chain uses TRBV27 and TRBJ2-3; 8 nucleotides match TRBD2. The CDR3 runs to 17 residues. Germline loops: CDR1 MNHEY, CDR2 SMNVEV (reference sequence). The junction had 12 bases not matched to a gene; V was cut back by 5 bases and J by 2 bases. The DNA for the CDR3 is TGTGCCAGCAGTCACACCCCCGTAGCGGGGAACACAGATACGCAGTATTTT. This sequence encodes CASSHTPVAGNTDTQYF.

This chain joins TRBV27 and TRBJ1-2; D is possibly TRBD1 (5 bases). Per the germline V gene, CDR1 is MNHEY and CDR2 is SMNVEV (reference sequence). V was pared by 8 bases and J by 0 bases, with 13 bases between. The CDR3 spans 14 residues. The CDR3, as DNA: TGTGCCAGCGGTATAGGACACTCTAACTATGGCTACACCTTC. This sequence encodes CASGIGHSNYGYTF.

This clone has a single count. The same CDR3 can be traced to other DNA sequences in this sample. The rearrangement joins TRBV19 to TRBJ1-1, with 9 nucleotides matching TRBD1. Germline assignment: CDR1 LNHDA and CDR2 SQIVND (reference sequence). The CDR3 contains 15 residues. V shed 7 bases and J 1 base; nucleotides not matched to a gene: 7. CDR3 DNA sequence: TGTGCCAGTAAACCGACAGGGGGAGCGAACACTGAAGCTTTCTTT. Translated: CASKPTGGANTEAFF. Supplemented by reference TRBV19 and TRBJ1-1, the full variable domain reads DGGITQSPKYLFRKEGQNVTLSCEQNLNHDAMYWYRQDPGQGLRLIYYSQIVNDFQKGDIAEGYSVSREKKESFPLTVTSAQKNPTAFYLCASKPTGGANTEAFFGQGTRLTVV.

The V and J genes are TRBV19 and TRBJ1-1; tentatively, D is TRBD1 (6 bases). In germline, CDR1 is LNHDA, CDR2 SQIVND (reference sequence). The V end lost 5 bases, the J end lost 2 bases, and 15 bases lay between the germline ends. The CDR3 has 15 residues. The CDR3 sequence: CASSHFRGANTEAFF. The CDR3 DNA is TGTGCCAGTAGTCATTTTCGGGGGGCAAACACTGAAGCTTTCTTT.

The CDR3 protein is CASSLDYGTARWQYF. The DNA for the CDR3 is TGTGCCAGCAGCTTAGATTACGGGACGGCGCGTTGGCAGTATTTT. The chain employs TRBV11-2 and TRBJ2-3, with D perhaps assigned TRBD1 or TRBD2 (5 bases each). Germline lookup yields CDR1 SGHAT and CDR2 FQNNGV. The CDR3 is 15 amino acids. Between the trimmed V and J ends, which lost 0 bases and 11 bases, there was a span of 18 bases.

The rearrangement uses TRBV9 and TRBJ2-5; 16 nucleotides align to TRBD2. The CDR3 has 18 residues. Germline CDR1 and CDR2: SGDLS and YYNGEE. J gave up 4 bases and V 3 bases, and 9 bases lay outside the gene matches. CDR3 sequence: CASSAAGTSGGASETQYF. The CDR3 DNA reads as TGTGCCAGCAGCGCCGCCGGGACTAGCGGGGGGGCTTCAGAGACCCAGTACTTC.

This clone has more than one count but fewer than ten. This rearrangement joins TRBV5-5 to TRBJ2-2; TRBD1 might be the D (6 bases). Germline V gene sequence: CDR1 SGHKS, CDR2 YYEKEE (reference sequence). Trimming removed 1 base from V and 6 bases from J, with 10 bases in between. This CDR3 contains 14 residues. The CDR3 reads CASSLYTGPGELFF. The CDR3 DNA reads as TGTGCCAGCAGCTTGTACACAGGGCCCGGGGAGCTGTTTTTT.

In its sample, this clone was seen once. J is TRBJ2-3 and V is TRBV14, with D perhaps matching TRBD2 (7 bases). Trimming removed 1 base at V and 4 bases at J, with 12 bases between. CDR3 length: 15 residues. CDR1 is SGHDN, CDR2 FVKESK, per germline. CDR3 loop: CASSQVGGGSDTQYF. The CDR3 DNA follows: TGTGCCAGCAGCCAAGTTGGGGGGGGCTCAGATACGCAGTATTTT.

The chain has TRBV5-4 and TRBJ2-7, with D perhaps TRBD1 (6 bases). The V gene lost 3 bases and the J gene lost 2 bases, with 15 bases spanning the gap. The CDR3 has 15 amino acids. Germline loops: CDR1 SGHNT, CDR2 YYREEE (reference sequence). The CDR3 nucleotides are TGTGCCAGCAGCTACTACCGGGACAACACCTACGAGCAGTACTTC. This gives the protein CASSYYRDNTYEQYF.

This clone was picked up one time. CDR3 sequence: CASSPHLGLNTDTQYF. Here the CDR3 DNA reads TGTGCCAGCAGCCCGCACCTCGGACTAAACACAGATACGCAGTATTTT. V gene TRBV7-9 combines with J gene TRBJ2-3, with D tentatively TRBD2 (6 bases). From germline, CDR1 is SEHNR and CDR2 FQNEAQ (reference sequence). With 5 bases removed from V and 2 bases from J, the gap between germline ends came to 17 bases. CDR3 length equals 16 residues.

This clone was seen a handful of times. This rearrangement joins TRBV4-2 to TRBJ2-3; possible D gene TRBD2, 7 bases. The CDR3 consists of 15 residues. CDR1 and CDR2 (germline): LGHNA, YNFKEQ. V gave up 1 base and J gave up 2 bases, with 10 bases separating them. As DNA, the CDR3 is TGTGCCAGCAGCCAAGGCGGGGGCCACACAGATACGCAGTATTTT. Amino acids: CASSQGGGHTDTQYF.

The V and J genes are TRBV5-1 and TRBJ2-1, with 12 nucleotides matching TRBD2. Germline V gene lookup returns CDR1 SGHRS and CDR2 YFSETQ. Losses at the gene ends were 3 bases for V and 4 bases for J; bases not matched to a gene: 2. This CDR3 spans 15 amino acids. CDR3 region: CASSWTSGAYNEQFF. The CDR3 region has the DNA TGCGCCAGCAGCTGGACTAGCGGGGCTTACAATGAGCAGTTCTTC.

This clone showed up just once. This chain connects TRBV5-1 to TRBJ2-6; 10 bases fit TRBD1. The V gene's germline CDR1 is SGHRS and CDR2 YFSETQ. Unmatched junction bases numbered 12, after V lost 4 bases and J lost 2 bases. The length of the CDR3 is 19 residues. The CDR3 DNA reads as TGCGCCAGCAGCCCCACCCCGGGACAGGGGATCGCTGGGGCCAACGTCCTGACTTTC. It translates to CASSPTPGQGIAGANVLTF.

This clone has just a few counts. The gene calls are TRBV2 and TRBJ1-5; the D is unclear. The CDR3 extends over 13 amino acids. Between the trimmed V and J ends, which lost 0 bases and 7 bases, there was a span of 7 bases. In germline, CDR1 is SNHLY, CDR2 FYNNEI. CDR3 sequence: CASSEALSQPQHF. For the CDR3, the DNA is TGTGCCAGCAGTGAAGCGCTCAGCCAGCCCCAGCATTTT.

The CDR3 protein is CASSRLQGSTEAFF. The DNA for the CDR3 is TGTGCCAGCAGCCGCCTACAGGGGAGCACTGAAGCTTTCTTT. The chain combines TRBV4-2 with TRBJ1-1, with TRBD1 matching 7 bases. The CDR3 is made up of 14 amino acids. The J segment lost 4 bases and the V segment lost 4 bases, leaving 6 bases of the junction unmatched. CDR1 LGHNA and CDR2 YNFKEQ come from the germline V gene.

The chain combines TRBV5-1 with TRBJ2-7; D gene uncertain. The CDR3 runs to 13 residues. The V end lost 1 base, the J end lost 1 base, and 6 bases lay between the germline ends. Germline values: CDR1 SGHRS, CDR2 YFSETQ. The CDR3 region has the DNA TGCGCCAGCAGCTTGTCAAGTTCCTACGAGCAGTACTTC. Translation: CASSLSSSYEQYF.

CDR3 protein: CASRGTSGGVTDTQYF. The CDR3, as DNA: TGTGCCAGCAGAGGGACTAGCGGGGGGGTAACAGATACGCAGTATTTT. The chain recombines TRBV2 with TRBJ2-3; TRBD2 matches at 16 bases. The V and J ends lost 6 bases and 3 bases, in that order; junction bases with no gene match: 3. The germline gives CDR1 SNHLY, CDR2 FYNNEI. The CDR3 spans 16 residues.

J is TRBJ2-1 and V is TRBV10-3, with 12 bases aligning to TRBD2. V shed 4 bases and J 9 bases; nucleotides not matched to a gene: 7. Looked up from germline, CDR1 is ENHRY and CDR2 is SYGVKD. This CDR3 comprises 15 residues. CDR3 sequence: CAISGMSSGGAEQFF. CDR3 nucleotides: TGTGCCATCAGTGGTATGTCTAGCGGGGGGGCTGAGCAGTTCTTC.

This clone was observed a handful of times. The genes are TRBV5-6 and TRBJ2-7; D gene ambiguous. From germline, CDR1 is SGHDT and CDR2 YYEEEE. V dropped 0 bases and J dropped 8 bases, with 15 bases sitting between them. The CDR3 has 14 residues. The CDR3 loop is CASSLGAVPSKQYF. CDR3 nucleotides: TGTGCCAGCAGCTTGGGCGCGGTTCCTTCAAAGCAGTACTTC.

For the CDR3, the DNA is TGCGCCAGCAGATCCCCTCCTACTGAAGCTTTCTTT. It yields the protein CASRSPPTEAFF. V gene TRBV5-1 combines with J gene TRBJ1-1; no definite D call. The length of the CDR3 is 12 residues. The V gene's germline CDR1 is SGHRS and CDR2 YFSETQ. V lost 5 bases to trimming and J lost 5 bases, with 10 bases between them.

This chain joins TRBV9 and TRBJ1-4; D call uncertain. The CDR3 is 12 amino acids. CDR1 is SGDLS and CDR2 is YYNGEE in the germline V gene. The V and J ends lost 3 bases and 7 bases respectively, with 7 bases between them. As DNA, the CDR3 is TGTGCCAGCAGCGACGACGGTGAAAAACTGTTTTTT. Its translation is CASSDDGEKLFF.

The chain recombines TRBV2 with TRBJ2-2; D unclear. V lost 5 bases and J lost 5, with 3 bases in between. Germline V lookup: CDR1 SNHLY, CDR2 FYNNEI. The CDR3 sequence is 11 residues long. The CDR3 spells CASSQTGELFF. The CDR3 DNA reads TGTGCCAGCAGTCAAACCGGGGAGCTGTTTTTT.